Listed below are T cell receptor beta chains from one sample, sequenced in a study of blood T cell repertoires in COVID-19. Using immunoSEQ multiplex PCR, the repertoire was profiled, and TCRdb retains in-frame clones only, with some absent. Here the sample spans about 120,000 clones, approximately 80% being singletons. Specimen: peripheral blood. The receptors here all came from a woman older than 75 with acute or convalescent COVID-19. CDR3s include the opening cysteine and the closing phenylalanine or tryptophan. The D gene is left open where the match is weak. The size entry is marked missing in some rows and otherwise reads once, few, many or a size class.

j_call | v_call | d_call | clone_size | cdr3_nt | cdr3_aa
TRBJ2-3 | TRBV9 | TRBD1 | few | TGTGCCAGCAGTGGGACAGGGGCAGATACGCAGTATTTT | CASSGTGADTQYF
TRBJ1-5 | TRBV12-3/TRBV12-4 | . | . | TGTGCCAGCAGTTTGGGCGGGGCTCAGCCCCAGCATTTT | CASSLGGAQPQHF
TRBJ2-3 | TRBV2 | TRBD2 | few | TGTGCCAGCGATAGCGGGGGGGGAGATACGCAGTATTTT | CASDSGGGDTQYF
TRBJ2-4 | TRBV6-6 | TRBD1 | few | TGTGCCAGCCGGGACAGGGCCAAAAACATTCAGTACTTC | CASRDRAKNIQYF
TRBJ2-1 | TRBV24-1 | TRBD2 | . | TGTGCCACCAGTGAAGCGGGAGGGGTCTCCTACAATGAGCAGTTCTTC | CATSEAGGVSYNEQFF
TRBJ1-4 | TRBV24-1 | . | . | TGTGCCACCAGTGATTCGGGAGCGAATAATGAAAAACTGTTTTTT | CATSDSGANNEKLFF
TRBJ2-7 | TRBV9 | TRBD1 | . | TGTGCCAGCAGCGTAGTTGGGACAGGAGAGAGCGAGCAGTACTTC | CASSVVGTGESEQYF
TRBJ2-1 | TRBV6-6 | TRBD2 | few | TGTGCCAGCCAACCCCCTAGCGGGGGAAATGAGCAGTTCTTC | CASQPPSGGNEQFF
TRBJ2-7 | TRBV2 | . | few | TGTGCCAGCAGGGAAACCCACCTACTAGACGAGCAGTACTTC | CASRETHLLDEQYF
TRBJ2-7 | TRBV6-1 | TRBD2 | . | TGTGCCAGCAGTGCCCGGGGACTAGCGGGAGGTGGCGAGCAGTACTTC | CASSARGLAGGGEQYF
TRBJ1-4 | TRBV11-3 | . | . | TGTGCCAGCAGCTTTTCAGTGGATGAAAAACTGTTTTTT | CASSFSVDEKLFF
TRBJ2-7 | TRBV7-2 | TRBD2 | . | TGTGCCAGCAGCTTAGCGGCAGGGACTAGACTTGAGCAGTACTTC | CASSLAAGTRLEQYF
TRBJ2-1 | TRBV13 | . | . | TGTGCCAGCAGTTTCTTCTTTTACCGGGACACTTACAATGAGCAGTTCTTC | CASSFFFYRDTYNEQFF
TRBJ1-3 | TRBV28 | . | . | TGTGCCAGCAGTTCCCCGGGGAACACCATATATTTT | CASSSPGNTIYF
TRBJ1-3 | TRBV11-2 | . | . | TGTGCCAGCAGCCTGTGGGGGCCGACCATATATTTT | CASSLWGPTIYF
TRBJ1-5 | TRBV15 | TRBD1 | . | TGTGCCACCAGCAGAGATAGGGGCAGGGGGCAGGGTCAGCCCCAGCATTTT | CATSRDRGRGQGQPQHF
TRBJ2-1 | TRBV9 | TRBD1 | . | TGTGCCAGCACCCCAGGGGGTAGCGTAGAGCAGTTCTTC | CASTPGGSVEQFF
TRBJ2-1 | TRBV15 | TRBD2 | . | TGTGCCACCAGCAGAGAAAGGGCGGGAGTCCCCCCTTCCTACAATGAGCAGTTCTTC | CATSRERAGVPPSYNEQFF
TRBJ2-2 | TRBV2 | TRBD1 | . | TGTGCCAGCAAGGGGACAGGGGTAACCGGGGAGCTGTTTTTT | CASKGTGVTGELFF
TRBJ1-4 | TRBV19 | . | . | TGTGCCAGTTCTTGGAGTATTCCTATAATTAATAATGAAAAACTGTTTTTT | CASSWSIPIINNEKLFF
TRBJ1-6 | TRBV30 | TRBD1 | . | TGTGCCTGGACCCTTCCGGACAGGGGCTATAATTCACCCCTCCACTTT | CAWTLPDRGYNSPLHF
TRBJ2-5 | TRBV24-1 | TRBD2 | . | TGTGCCACCAGTGATCCTGGGACTAGCGGGGGATCGAGAGAGACCCAGTACTTC | CATSDPGTSGGSRETQYF
TRBJ1-5 | TRBV7-2 | . | . | TGTGCCAGCAGCTTAGATCACAACCAGCCCCAGCATTTT | CASSLDHNQPQHF
TRBJ1-1 | TRBV7-2 | . | . | TGTGCCAGCAGCTTGACAGAGAAGAACACTGAAGCTTTCTTT | CASSLTEKNTEAFF
TRBJ2-3 | TRBV4-2 | TRBD2 | . | TGTGCCAGCAGCCTTGGGGTAGCGGGGGACACAGATACGCAGTATTTT | CASSLGVAGDTDTQYF
TRBJ2-1 | TRBV7-3 | TRBD1 | . | TGTGCCAGCAGCCCTCGGACAGGGTCCTACAATGAGCAGTTCTTC | CASSPRTGSYNEQFF
TRBJ2-1 | TRBV5-4 | TRBD2 | once | TGTGCCAGCAGCTTGGGTCCACTGACTAGCGGGTCTTACAATGAGCAGTTCTTC | CASSLGPLTSGSYNEQFF
TRBJ2-7 | TRBV18 | . | once | TGTGCCAGCTCACCGGCGGGGAACGAGCAGTACTTC | CASSPAGNEQYF
TRBJ2-5 | TRBV30 | TRBD2 | . | TGTGCCTGGAGTCCTCTCGGACTAGCGGTAGGCCAAGAGACCCAGTACTTC | CAWSPLGLAVGQETQYF
TRBJ1-1 | TRBV15 | TRBD1 | . | TGTGCCACCAGCGGAGGGGGCGCAGGTCCTGAAGCTTTCTTT | CATSGGGAGPEAFF
TRBJ1-6 | TRBV30 | . | . | TGTGCCTGGAGTCCCACTAGGGATTCACCCCTCCACTTT | CAWSPTRDSPLHF
TRBJ1-5 | TRBV7-2 | . | . | TGTGCCAGCAGCTTAGGCGGGGGTTGGAGCAATCAGCCCCAGCATTTT | CASSLGGGWSNQPQHF
TRBJ1-3 | TRBV30 | . | . | TGTGCCTGGAGCTTCTCTGGAAACACCATATATTTT | CAWSFSGNTIYF
TRBJ1-5 | TRBV9 | . | . | TGTGCCAGCAGCGTAGGGGGACTCAGGAATCAGCCCCAGCATTTT | CASSVGGLRNQPQHF
TRBJ1-5 | TRBV28 | TRBD1 | . | TGTGCCAGCAGTTTCGGACAGGCTGTCTGGGCCCAGCATTTT | CASSFGQAVWAQHF
TRBJ1-2 | TRBV6-1 | . | . | TGTGCCAGCAGTGAAATTGGGATCTCCGCGGGGGGCTACACCTTC | CASSEIGISAGGYTF
TRBJ1-1 | TRBV19 | TRBD1 | few | TGTGCCAGTAGTAACAGGGGCCGCCAGAACACTGAAGCTTTCTTT | CASSNRGRQNTEAFF
TRBJ1-4 | TRBV19 | TRBD1 | . | TGTGCCTCCCGACAGGGAGGAACTAATGAAAAACTGTTTTTT | CASRQGGTNEKLFF
TRBJ2-7 | TRBV7-2 | . | . | TGTGCCAGCAGCTTTAGGGGGGGACAGGCGAGGAACGAGCAGTACTTC | CASSFRGGQARNEQYF
TRBJ1-1 | TRBV11-1 | . | once | TGTGCCAGCAGCCTCCAAAGGGGCACTGAAGCTTTCTTT | CASSLQRGTEAFF